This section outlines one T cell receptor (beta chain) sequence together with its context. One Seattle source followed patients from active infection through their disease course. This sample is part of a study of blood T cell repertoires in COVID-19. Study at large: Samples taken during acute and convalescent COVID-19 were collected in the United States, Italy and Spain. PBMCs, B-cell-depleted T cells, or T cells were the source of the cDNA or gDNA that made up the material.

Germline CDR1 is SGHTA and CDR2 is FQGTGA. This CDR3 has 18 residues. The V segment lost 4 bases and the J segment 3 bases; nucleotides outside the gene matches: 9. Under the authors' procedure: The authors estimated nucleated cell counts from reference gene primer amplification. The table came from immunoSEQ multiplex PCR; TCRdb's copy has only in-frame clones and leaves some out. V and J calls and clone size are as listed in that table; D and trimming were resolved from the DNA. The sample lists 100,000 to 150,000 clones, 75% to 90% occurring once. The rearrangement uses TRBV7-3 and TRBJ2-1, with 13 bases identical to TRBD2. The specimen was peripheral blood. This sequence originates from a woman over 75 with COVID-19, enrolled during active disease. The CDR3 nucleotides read TGTGCCAGCAGCTCGGGACTAGCGGGACGCGTCGGCTACAATGAGCAGTTCTTC. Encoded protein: CASSSGLAGRVGYNEQFF.